This T cell receptor beta chain was observed in a study of shared clonotypes between healthy human individuals. Findings and limits, study-wide: In this cohort, only blood was sampled, and tissue repertoires likely differ. Since donors were few, the genetic and exposure-history diversity represented was limited.

Terminally differentiated effector memory CD45RA+ cells were excluded by CCR7 positive selection of CD45RO-negative cells. Each PCR replicate from the sorted subsets contained roughly 210 ng DNA, which is about 31,000 T cell genomes. Original processing notes: ImmunoSEQ output held junction-only sequences without quality scores, so filtering differed. Profiled with immunoSEQ multiplex PCR; TCRdb holds only in-frame clones, not every one. That table gives V, J and clone size, and the DNA gave D and trimming. The table has around 2.1 million clones, more than 85% seen once; the top ten hold 1.5% to 2%. Turning to this clone: No antigen is known for it.

The source is a man aged 18-30 years in good health. Some clones in this sample may be carry-over from other donors' samples. The sample taken for sequencing was naive CD8+ T cells from PBMCs.

The CDR3: CASSLAGEDTEAFF. In DNA, the CDR3 is TGTGCCAGCAGCTTAGCGGGGGAGGACACTGAAGCTTTCTTT. The chain couples TRBV7-8 to TRBJ1-1, with a possible D match to TRBD1 (5 bases). V lost 0 bases to trimming and J lost 3 bases, with 8 bases between them. The CDR3 totals 14 residues. The germline V gene has CDR1 SGHVS and CDR2 FQNEAQ.